The sequence of this T cell receptor (beta chain) was determined in a study of blood T cell repertoires in COVID-19. Original handling: Nucleated cell number was recorded as an estimate derived from reference gene primer amplification. Some clones are missing from TCRdb's copy, which holds only in-frame ones; the method was immunoSEQ multiplex PCR. The V and J calls and clone size come from that table; D and trimming were worked out from the DNA. The sample yields 25,000 to 35,000 clones, roughly 80% seen once. Germline CDR1 is DFQATT and CDR2 is SNEGSKA (reference sequence). The germline V and J ends were trimmed by 3 bases and 3 bases, with 12 bases remaining between them. The CDR3 loop spans 14 amino acids.

Sample: peripheral blood. The sequence was collected from a woman in her sixties or seventies with acute or convalescent COVID-19. The rearrangement links TRBV20-1 to TRBJ1-5; possibly TRBD1 for D (5 bases). The CDR3 nucleotides read TGCAGTGCTAGTTGGGGGGAAACCAATCAGCCCCAGCATTTT. It translates to CSASWGETNQPQHF.